This T cell receptor (beta chain) comes out of a study of shared clonotypes between healthy human individuals. Study-wide points: Unshared clonotypes carried lower generation probabilities than those common to all four donors. The donor pool, a small one, limited the genetic and exposure-history diversity represented.

Only one count was recorded for this clone. The antigen is unknown. Libraries were prepared by immunoSEQ multiplex PCR; TCRdb keeps only in-frame clonotypes and omits some of them. The repertoire holds under 1 million clones, 96% seen once, with less than 0.25% in the top ten. Naive-designated CD8 cells lacked CD45RO, were positively enriched for CCR7, and omitted terminally differentiated effector memory CD45RA+ cells. CDR1 and CDR2 from the germline V gene are SGHNT and YYREEE (reference sequence). The CDR3 totals 12 residues. V was shortened by 2 bases and J by 8 bases, with 8 bases between the two germline ends.

This TCR was recovered from a man aged 25-45 years in good health. The chain joins TRBV5-4 to TRBJ2-1; possibly TRBD2 for D (5 bases). The sample was naive CD8+ T cells sorted from blood. This CDR3 reads CASSLERDEQFF. The CDR3 DNA reads as TGTGCCAGCAGCTTAGAGAGGGATGAGCAGTTCTTC.